The 27 T cell receptor beta chains reported below all come from one sample, sequenced in a study of shared clonotypes between healthy human individuals. The data were produced by immunoSEQ multiplex PCR, yet TCRdb's version contains in-frame clones alone and is incomplete. The table lists some 1,900,000 clones, 85% to 95% of them singletons. Positively selected for CCR7, the CD45RO-negative cells used as naive CD8 cells excluded terminally differentiated effector memory CD45RA+ cells. The sequenced sample was naive CD8+ T cells sorted from blood. The receptors were gathered from a man younger than 35 in good health.

V and J are TRBV6-5 and TRBJ2-7; 7 nucleotides line up with TRBD2. The CDR3 extends over 12 amino acids. Germline lookup yields CDR1 MNHEY and CDR2 SVGAGI. With V trimmed by 7 bases and J by 5 bases, 5 bases remained unmatched. CDR3 sequence (DNA): TGTGCCAGCACCTCGGCGGGGGACGAGCAGTACTTC. Translating gives CASTSAGDEQYF.

The chain is built from TRBV4-2 and TRBJ1-5; a possible D gene is TRBD1 (5 bases). The CDR3 sequence is 14 residues long. Trimming removed 5 bases from V and 0 bases from J, with 8 bases in between. The germline V gene encodes CDR1 LGHNA and CDR2 YNFKEQ. CDR3 sequence (DNA): TGTGCCAGCAGCAGGGGATATAGCAATCAGCCCCAGCATTTT. Translating it yields CASSRGYSNQPQHF.

This clone has only one observation. The chain has TRBV5-6 and TRBJ1-1, with D possibly matching TRBD1 (6 bases). V was cut by 2 bases and J by 5 bases, with 19 bases left in between. CDR1 and CDR2 (germline): SGHDT, YYEEEE. The CDR3 sequence is 16 residues long. CDR3 amino acids: CASSFERDTRGTEAFF. The CDR3 nucleotides read TGTGCCAGCAGCTTTGAACGGGACACCCGAGGGACTGAAGCTTTCTTT.

The J gene is TRBJ1-3, the V gene TRBV28; no firm D call. From germline, CDR1 is MDHEN and CDR2 SYDVKM. The CDR3 contains 19 residues. V was shortened by 2 bases and J by 0 bases, with 20 bases between the two germline ends. DNA of the CDR3: TGTGCCAGCAGTTTAAAGGTCATTTATACATCGAGCTCTGGAAACACCATATATTTT. Translated, it gives CASSLKVIYTSSSGNTIYF.

V is TRBV30 and J is TRBJ1-1; no reliable D call. This CDR3 contains 13 residues. V was cut by 0 bases and J by 1 base, with 6 bases left in between. Per the germline V gene, CDR1 is GTSNPN and CDR2 is SVGIG (reference sequence). The CDR3 DNA follows: TGTGCCTGGAGTGTAAGTACGAACACTGAAGCTTTCTTT. Its translation: CAWSVSTNTEAFF.

This chain joins TRBV5-1 and TRBJ2-7; unclear D gene. The CDR3 covers 13 residues. Germline V lookup: CDR1 SGHRS, CDR2 YFSETQ. Trimming removed 7 bases from V and 5 bases from J, with 16 bases in between. CDR3 DNA sequence: TGCGCCAGCGGACCAAACCTCGAAGACGAGCAGTACTTC. Translated: CASGPNLEDEQYF.

V is TRBV10-2 and J is TRBJ1-1, with D perhaps matching TRBD1 (6 bases). The CDR3 extends over 15 amino acids. Trimming pared 4 bases from V and 7 bases from J, leaving 19 bases between. Germline V CDR1 and CDR2: WSHSY, SAAADI. CDR3 amino acids: CASSGFWGADGEAFF. CDR3 in DNA: TGCGCCAGCAGTGGTTTTTGGGGGGCGGATGGTGAAGCTTTCTTT.

The V and J genes are TRBV7-9 and TRBJ1-4; a possible D gene is TRBD1 (5 bases). The length of the CDR3 is 15 residues. Deletions cut 5 bases from V and 8 bases from J, with 18 bases between. Germline values: CDR1 SEHNR, CDR2 FQNEAQ (reference sequence). DNA for the CDR3: TGTGCCAGCAGCCCCAGCGGGGGTTGGGAAGAAAAACTGTTTTTT. This sequence encodes CASSPSGGWEEKLFF.

The chain joins TRBV5-6 to TRBJ2-3; D not certain. CDR1 and CDR2 from the germline V gene are SGHDT and YYEEEE. This CDR3 contains 13 residues. Trimming took off 1 base at V and 5 bases at J, with 8 bases between the two ends. The CDR3 sequence: CASSLTPLDTQYF. CDR3 in DNA: TGTGCCAGCAGCTTGACCCCGCTAGATACGCAGTATTTT.

The genes are TRBV2 and TRBJ2-7; 9 nucleotides match TRBD2. Germline CDR1 SNHLY, CDR2 FYNNEI. V trimming: 9 bases; J trimming: 6 bases; junction bases outside the gene matches: 12. This CDR3 is built from 14 residues. The DNA for the CDR3 is TGTGCCAGAGGGGGACAGCGGGAGGATGGCGAGCAGTACTTC. It codes for CARGGQREDGEQYF.

The chain carries TRBV4-1 and TRBJ1-6; the D is unclear. The CDR3 is 16 residues long. Germline CDR1 and CDR2: MGHRA and YSYEKL. Deletions cut 1 base from V and 9 bases from J, with 16 bases between. The CDR3 DNA is TGCGCCAGCAGCCAAGGAGGGTACAGTGCCGGTTCACCCCTCCACTTT. It codes for CASSQGGYSAGSPLHF.

This clone was recorded only once. The genes are TRBV28 and TRBJ2-7; possibly TRBD1 for D (5 bases). V gave up 2 bases and J gave up 2 bases, with 10 bases separating them. CDR1 and CDR2 from the germline V gene are MDHEN and SYDVKM. This CDR3 has 14 amino acids. CDR3 residues: CASSLHRFAYEQYF. CDR3 bases: TGTGCCAGCAGTTTACACAGGTTCGCCTACGAGCAGTACTTC.

The chain couples TRBV6-6 to TRBJ2-5; TRBD1 might be the D (6 bases). This CDR3 has 14 residues. From germline, CDR1 is MNHNY and CDR2 SVGAGI (reference sequence). V was cut by 5 bases and J by 2 bases, with 12 bases left in between. CDR3 region: CASSAFDRQETQYF. DNA of the CDR3: TGTGCCAGCAGTGCCTTTGACAGGCAAGAGACCCAGTACTTC.

The rearrangement links TRBV19 to TRBJ2-7; D gene uncertain. In germline, CDR1 is LNHDA, CDR2 SQIVND (reference sequence). Trimming left V 5 bases short and J 6 bases short, with 8 bases between. CDR3 size: 11 residues. The CDR3 nucleotides read TGTGCCAGTAGTTCAGTCGGCGAGCAGTACTTC. This sequence encodes CASSSVGEQYF.

The chain links TRBV7-9 to TRBJ1-1; D may be TRBD1 (6 bases). From germline, CDR1 is SEHNR and CDR2 FQNEAQ (reference sequence). Trimming shortened V by 9 bases and J by 9 bases, and 14 bases separated the two germline ends. The CDR3 runs 11 residues. CDR3 amino acids: CASTAGQKAFF. In DNA, the CDR3 is TGTGCCAGTACAGCCGGACAGAAAGCTTTCTTT.

Note on this clone: This same CDR3 is encoded by further DNA sequences in the sample. This rearrangement joins TRBV7-6 to TRBJ2-7; D is ambiguous. Germline CDR1 SGHVS, CDR2 FNYEAQ. This CDR3 spans 14 amino acids. Trimming took 1 base from V and 0 from J, leaving 7 bases between them. CDR3 nucleotides: TGTGCCAGCAGCTTAGTTGGCAGCTCCTACGAGCAGTACTTC. This encodes CASSLVGSSYEQYF.

Worth noting for this clone: Other DNA sequences of this sample code for an identical CDR3. This chain joins TRBV6-5 and TRBJ2-7; 11 nucleotides align to TRBD2. V dropped 0 bases and J dropped 1; count of bases not matched to a gene: 2. Germline CDR1 reads MNHEY; CDR2 reads SVGAGI. CDR3 length: 16 residues. Written as DNA, the CDR3 is TGTGCCAGCAGTTACTCTAGCGGGGGGGTGTCCTACGAGCAGTACTTC. As protein: CASSYSSGGVSYEQYF.

V gene TRBV4-1 combines with J gene TRBJ2-7; possible D gene TRBD1, 6 bases. Germline V gene lookup returns CDR1 MGHRA and CDR2 YSYEKL. This CDR3 contains 13 residues. The ends were cut back, 4 bases at V and 6 bases at J, with 13 bases in the middle. DNA of the CDR3: TGCGCCAGCAGCCCGACCTCAGGGGTCGAGCAGTACTTC. Its protein product is CASSPTSGVEQYF.

The chain joins TRBV4-3 to TRBJ1-2, with D possibly TRBD1 on 6 matching bases. This CDR3 has 19 amino acids. Germline CDR1 and CDR2: LGHNA and YSLEER. V was cut by 4 bases and J by 6 bases, with 30 bases left in between. CDR3 sequence: CASSRLTGHSSWDKDGYTF. As DNA, the CDR3 is TGCGCCAGCAGCCGTTTAACGGGACACTCTTCCTGGGATAAGGATGGCTACACCTTC.

The chain is built from TRBV28 and TRBJ2-7; possibly TRBD1 or TRBD2 for D (5 bases each). Germline loops: CDR1 MDHEN, CDR2 SYDVKM. V was trimmed by 7 bases and J by 1 base, leaving 14 bases between them. This CDR3 comprises 14 residues. The CDR3 DNA reads TGTGCCAGCACCTTGGGGGACGGATCCTACGAGCAGTACTTC. Its translation: CASTLGDGSYEQYF.

This clone appeared a single time. This chain uses TRBV29-1 with TRBJ1-1, with D perhaps TRBD1 (5 bases). CDR1 and CDR2 from the germline V gene are SQVTM and ANQGSEA. The CDR3 runs to 16 residues. V was clipped by 3 bases and J by 4 bases, with 21 bases between them. CDR3 bases: TGCAGCGTTGACGCCGTATTCGGAGAGGGGCCCACTGAAGCTTTCTTT. This sequence encodes CSVDAVFGEGPTEAFF.

The chain uses TRBV2 and TRBJ2-7, with 7 bases identical to TRBD2. J lost 6 bases, V lost 10 bases, and 18 bases had no gene match. The germline CDR1 and CDR2 sequences are SNHLY and FYNNEI. The CDR3 is 15 residues long. CDR3 nucleotide sequence: TGTGCCACCGTAGCTGGCGGGAGTAGGCCGGGCGAGCAGTACTTC. This gives the protein CATVAGGSRPGEQYF.

The chain uses TRBV27 and TRBJ2-1, with D tentatively TRBD2 (6 bases). Germline lookup yields CDR1 MNHEY and CDR2 SMNVEV (reference sequence). The CDR3 has 15 amino acids. Between the trimmed V and J ends, which lost 3 bases and 2 bases, there was a span of 11 bases. The CDR3 coding sequence is TGTGCCAGCAGTTTCCGGGACTCGACCTACAATGAGCAGTTCTTC. It encodes CASSFRDSTYNEQFF.

The rearrangement uses TRBV4-1 and TRBJ1-6, with 9 bases aligning to TRBD1. The J segment lost 6 bases and the V segment lost 5 bases, leaving 5 bases of the junction unmatched. Germline CDR1 MGHRA, CDR2 YSYEKL. This CDR3 contains 15 residues. DNA of the CDR3: TGCGCCAGCAGCGCCGGGACAGGGTCTAATTCACCCCTCCACTTT. Translating it yields CASSAGTGSNSPLHF.

The chain joins TRBV7-2 to TRBJ1-2, with TRBD1 matching over 7 bases. CDR1 SGHTA and CDR2 FQGNSA come from the germline V gene. J lost 5 bases, V lost 5 bases, and 17 bases had no gene match. CDR3 length: 17 amino acids. CDR3 coding DNA: TGTGCCAGCAGCCCGACGACAGGGCCCCCCTTAGAGTATGGCTACACCTTC. This translates into CASSPTTGPPLEYGYTF.

In its sample, this clone was seen once. The chain recombines TRBV28 with TRBJ2-1; 9 bases are a match to TRBD2. The V segment lost 3 bases and the J segment 2 bases; nucleotides outside the gene matches: 8. Germline lookup yields CDR1 MDHEN and CDR2 SYDVKM. CDR3 length equals 17 residues. The CDR3 reads CASSFVLAGQTYNEQFF. The CDR3 DNA follows: TGTGCCAGCAGTTTTGTTCTAGCGGGACAAACCTACAATGAGCAGTTCTTC.

V gene TRBV5-6 combines with J gene TRBJ2-6; D remains unclear. The V end was cut by 2 bases, the J end by 0 bases, with 9 bases between. In germline, CDR1 is SGHDT, CDR2 YYEEEE. The CDR3 runs to 16 residues. CDR3 DNA: TGTGCCAGCAGCTTACCGACCATCTCTGGGGCCAACGTCCTGACTTTC. This encodes CASSLPTISGANVLTF.